Below are 32 T cell receptor beta chains sequenced from a single sample in a study of cytomegalovirus exposure and HLA in healthy donors. PCR used 60 Vbeta primers and 13 Jbeta primers. Clones were read by immunoSEQ multiplex PCR, and TCRdb kept only the in-frame ones, dropping some. This repertoire shows about 170,000 clones, 84% found once; its top ten account for about 0.4%. The material sequenced was PBMCs. Every receptor here comes from a boy aged 2 to 10 in good health and CMV-seronegative.

The rearrangement uses TRBV27 and TRBJ2-5; no reliable D call. Gene TRBJ2-7 matches the end of the DNA better, so the J call may be wrong. Germline values: CDR1 MNHEY, CDR2 SMNVEV (reference sequence). This CDR3 has 13 amino acids. The CDR3 here is CASSGLTTYEQYF. In DNA, the CDR3 is TGTGCCAGCAGTGGCTTGACAACCTACGAGCAGTACTTC.

With regard to this clone: At one end the junction does not follow the germline gene, possibly because of a read error. The gene calls are TRBV7-7 and TRBJ2-2, with unresolved D. Germline CDR1 SSHAT, CDR2 FNYEAQ (reference sequence). CDR3 length: 15 residues. Here the CDR3 DNA reads TGTGCTAGCAGCTTACTCCAACAGAACACCGGGGAGCTGTTTTTT. Amino acids: CASSLLQQNTGELFF.

V usage is TRBV7-8 and J usage is TRBJ2-7; TRBD2 matches 7 bases. The CDR3 runs to 14 residues. The trim removed 5 bases at V and 7 bases at J, leaving 11 bases unmatched. Germline V lookup: CDR1 SGHVS, CDR2 FQNEAQ. As DNA, the CDR3 is TGTGCCAGCAGCGGACGACTAGCAGTAAGTGAGCAGTACTTC. This codes for CASSGRLAVSEQYF.

V is TRBV5-4 and J is TRBJ1-1, with no clear D. CDR1 is SGHNT, CDR2 YYREEE, per germline (reference sequence). The CDR3 is 13 residues long. V lost 4 bases to trimming and J lost 1 base, with 8 bases between them. The CDR3 DNA is TGTGCCAGCAGCCCGACAAGGAACACTGAAGCTTTCTTT. Translating it yields CASSPTRNTEAFF. The entire variable domain, with the rest obtained from reference TRBV5-4 and TRBJ1-1, is as follows: ETGVTQSPTHLIKTRGQQVTLRCSSQSGHNTVSWYQQALGQGPQFIFQYYREEENGRGNFPPRFSGLQFPNYSSELNVNALELDDSALYLCASSPTRNTEAFFGQGTRLTVV.

This rearrangement joins TRBV29-1 to TRBJ2-5, with 7 nucleotides matching TRBD1. The J call is doubtful: the DNA matches TRBJ2-7 better. From germline, CDR1 is SQVTM and CDR2 ANQGSEA. The CDR3 runs to 14 residues. This chain's CDR3 is CSVVDRAWEYEQYF. The CDR3 DNA reads as TGCAGCGTTGTCGACAGGGCCTGGGAGTACGAGCAGTACTTC.

V and J are TRBV10-3 and TRBJ2-7; D is perhaps TRBD1 (5 bases). Germline CDR1 reads ENHRY; CDR2 reads SYGVKD. The CDR3 has 14 amino acids. Between the trimmed V and J ends, which lost 6 bases and 0 bases, there was a span of 12 bases. The chain's CDR3 is CAIRAGSSSYEQYF. The CDR3 DNA reads TGTGCCATCAGAGCAGGGTCGAGCTCCTACGAGCAGTACTTC.

This clone was recorded once. The rearrangement links TRBV4-1 to TRBJ2-1; 11 bases align to TRBD2. This CDR3 spans 17 amino acids. After removal of 0 bases from V and 2 bases from J, the junction contained 3 bases not matched to a gene. In germline, CDR1 is MGHRA, CDR2 YSYEKL. This CDR3 reads CASSQEVAGGTYNEQFF. As DNA, the CDR3 is TGCGCCAGCAGCCAAGAGGTAGCGGGAGGGACCTACAATGAGCAGTTCTTC.

This clone was detected only a few times. The chain is built from TRBV19 and TRBJ2-7, with 8 bases fitting TRBD1. Looked up from germline, CDR1 is LNHDA and CDR2 is SQIVND (reference sequence). V lost 4 bases to trimming and J lost 4 bases; unmatched junction nucleotides: 6. The CDR3 length is 14 residues. The CDR3: CASSKAGGRYEQYF. In nucleotides, the CDR3 is TGTGCCAGTAGTAAGGCAGGGGGCAGGTACGAGCAGTACTTC. The full variable domain, its missing parts supplied by reference TRBV19 and TRBJ2-7, is DGGITQSPKYLFRKEGQNVTLSCEQNLNHDAMYWYRQDPGQGLRLIYYSQIVNDFQKGDIAEGYSVSREKKESFPLTVTSAQKNPTAFYLCASSKAGGRYEQYFGPGTRLTVT.

This clone has more than one count but fewer than ten. This chain joins TRBV10-3 and TRBJ2-3; 12 bases align to TRBD2. Germline V gene sequence: CDR1 ENHRY, CDR2 SYGVKD. With 5 bases clipped from V and 1 base from J, the junction kept 1 base outside the gene matches. This CDR3 contains 15 residues. This chain's CDR3 is CAISLAGGGTDTQYF. The CDR3 DNA sequence: TGTGCCATCAGTCTAGCGGGAGGGGGCACAGATACGCAGTATTTT.

A single count supports this clone. The CDR3 region has the DNA TGTGCCAGCAGCTATACAGGTTCCTACGAGCAGTACTTC. Protein sequence: CASSYTGSYEQYF. The chain carries TRBV7-9 and TRBJ2-7; tentative D call: TRBD1 (5 bases). There are 13 residues in the CDR3. The germline CDR1 and CDR2 sequences are SEHNR and FQNEAQ (reference sequence). Trimming left V 4 bases short and J 1 base short, with 8 bases between.

The chain uses TRBV1 and TRBJ1-2. TRBV1 is a listed pseudogene. The CDR3 is 16 amino acids. CDR3 coding DNA: TGCACCAGCAGCCAAGGAGGGCAGGTTGAACTTTATGGCTACACCTTC. Its protein is CTSSQGGQVELYGYTF.

Points on this clone: The identical CDR3 is also encoded by other nucleotide sequences in the sample. The chain recombines TRBV5-1 with TRBJ2-7; TRBD2 is a possible D gene (5 bases). V lost 0 bases, J lost 4 bases, and 5 bases lay in between. This CDR3 contains 12 residues. Germline V gene sequence: CDR1 SGHRS, CDR2 YFSETQ. The CDR3 sequence: CASSLGGYEQYF. The CDR3 region has the DNA TGCGCCAGCAGCTTGGGAGGGTACGAGCAGTACTTC. Based on the CDR3 plus reference TRBV5-1 and TRBJ2-7, the full variable domain is KAGVTQTPRYLIKTRGQQVTLSCSPISGHRSVSWYQQTPGQGLQFLFEYFSETQRNKGNFPGRFSGRQFSNSRSEMNVSTLELGDSALYLCASSLGGYEQYFGPGTRLTVT.

This clone came up a few times. The chain joins TRBV28 to TRBJ2-7; 7 bases align to TRBD1. J was trimmed by 3 bases and V by 6 bases; bases with no gene match: 11. The CDR3 totals 15 residues. Germline CDR1 MDHEN, CDR2 SYDVKM. CDR3 DNA sequence: TGTGCCAGCAGGCCTAGACAGGGTATCCGCTACGAGCAGTACTTC. As protein: CASRPRQGIRYEQYF. The whole variable domain, remainder taken from reference TRBV28 and TRBJ2-7, is DVKVTQSSRYLVKRTGEKVFLECVQDMDHENMFWYRQDPGLGLRLIYFSYDVKMKEKGDIPEGYSVSREKKERFSLILESASTNQTSMYLCASRPRQGIRYEQYFGPGTRLTVT.

V usage is TRBV7-7 and J usage is TRBJ2-1, with 14 nucleotides matching TRBD2. The V segment lost 5 bases and the J segment 7 bases; nucleotides outside the gene matches: 4. The CDR3 runs to 15 residues. CDR1 and CDR2 (germline): SSHAT, FNYEAQ (reference sequence). The CDR3 DNA follows: TGTGCCAGCAGCCCGGGACTAGCGGGAGATAATGAGCAGTTCTTC. It encodes CASSPGLAGDNEQFF.

For this clone: Compared with germline, one end of the junction differs, possibly owing to a read error. The chain is built from TRBV7-9 and TRBJ2-1; 9 nucleotides agree with TRBD2. The length of the CDR3 is 15 residues. The germline V gene encodes CDR1 SEHNR and CDR2 FQNEAQ (reference sequence). CDR3 protein: CSSSFSGGSYNEQFF. The CDR3 region has the DNA TGTTCCAGCAGCTTTAGCGGGGGCTCCTACAATGAGCAGTTCTTC.

This clone was counted between two and nine times. The chain is built from TRBV7-9 and TRBJ1-1, with D maybe TRBD1 (5 bases). Trimming pared 1 base from V and 6 bases from J, leaving 9 bases between. This CDR3 has 13 residues. Germline V lookup: CDR1 SEHNR, CDR2 FQNEAQ (reference sequence). The CDR3 is CASSLVQGAEAFF. CDR3 DNA: TGTGCCAGCAGCTTAGTTCAAGGGGCTGAAGCTTTCTTT.

V is TRBV27 and J is TRBJ2-7; D not resolved. The CDR3 extends over 13 amino acids. Germline loops: CDR1 MNHEY, CDR2 SMNVEV (reference sequence). The germline V and J ends were trimmed by 3 bases and 3 bases, with 9 bases remaining between them. CDR3 nucleotides: TGTGCCAGCAGTTTCAAACGAGGCTACGAGCAGTACTTC. Translated: CASSFKRGYEQYF.

This clone was observed a handful of times. The chain recombines TRBV6-1 with TRBJ2-7; 10 bases map to TRBD2. Losses at the gene ends were 6 bases for V and 4 bases for J; bases not matched to a gene: 9. The CDR3 covers 15 residues. The V gene's germline CDR1 is MNHNS and CDR2 SASEGT. The CDR3 here is CASRTPGLAQYEQYF. As DNA, the CDR3 is TGTGCCAGCAGGACTCCGGGACTAGCGCAATACGAGCAGTACTTC.

The chain joins TRBV5-4 to TRBJ2-1, with 15 bases fitting TRBD2. Germline V lookup: CDR1 SGHNT, CDR2 YYREEE (reference sequence). The CDR3 length is 17 residues. J lost 7 bases, V lost 4 bases, and 9 bases had no gene match. As DNA, the CDR3 is TGTGCCAGCAGCCAGGGGGGGACTAGCGGGAGGAGTAATGAGCAGTTCTTC. Protein sequence: CASSQGGTSGRSNEQFF.

The chain combines TRBV5-1 with TRBJ2-1; the D is unclear. The length of the CDR3 is 15 residues. The V end lost 0 bases, the J end lost 1 base, and 8 bases lay between the germline ends. From germline, CDR1 is SGHRS and CDR2 YFSETQ. CDR3 coding DNA: TGCGCCAGCAGCTTGGGGGTGACTTCCTACAATGAGCAGTTCTTC. Amino acid sequence: CASSLGVTSYNEQFF. The entire variable domain, with the rest obtained from reference TRBV5-1 and TRBJ2-1, is as follows: KAGVTQTPRYLIKTRGQQVTLSCSPISGHRSVSWYQQTPGQGLQFLFEYFSETQRNKGNFPGRFSGRQFSNSRSEMNVSTLELGDSALYLCASSLGVTSYNEQFFGPGTRLTVL.

The chain combines TRBV6-4 with TRBJ2-3; 12 nucleotides match TRBD2. The CDR3 spans 16 residues. V was pared by 8 bases and J by 6 bases, with 12 bases of the junction left unmatched. The germline V gene encodes CDR1 MRHNA and CDR2 SNTAGT. The CDR3 here is CASRTTLAGGRDTQYF. The CDR3 coding sequence is TGTGCCAGCCGAACCACCCTAGCGGGAGGGCGGGATACGCAGTATTTT.

V and J are TRBV6-1 and TRBJ1-1; D gene ambiguous. This CDR3 comprises 15 residues. Trimming removed 1 base at V and 10 bases at J, with 19 bases between. From germline, CDR1 is MNHNS and CDR2 SASEGT. The CDR3 is CASSEEAGMVSGAFF. The CDR3 DNA is TGTGCCAGCAGTGAAGAAGCGGGGATGGTAAGTGGAGCTTTCTTT.

The chain employs TRBV4-1 and TRBJ2-1; a weak D match, TRBD2 (6 bases). CDR3 length: 17 residues. Germline lookup yields CDR1 MGHRA and CDR2 YSYEKL. V was cut by 1 base and J by 10 bases, with 23 bases left in between. CDR3 amino acids: CASSQVGSLGAGGEQFF. In nucleotides, the CDR3 is TGCGCCAGCAGCCAAGTCGGGAGCCTCGGAGCGGGTGGGGAGCAGTTCTTC.

This chain joins TRBV30 and TRBJ1-6; perhaps TRBD1 as D (6 bases). CDR1 GTSNPN and CDR2 SVGIG come from the germline V gene (reference sequence). The V end was cut by 1 base, the J end by 8 bases, with 12 bases between. The CDR3 covers 14 residues. The CDR3 sequence: CAWSEGQGDSPLHF. The CDR3 bases are TGTGCCTGGAGTGAGGGACAAGGAGATTCACCCCTCCACTTT.

V usage is TRBV5-1 and J usage is TRBJ2-7; possibly TRBD1 for D (6 bases). The length of the CDR3 is 15 residues. The germline gives CDR1 SGHRS, CDR2 YFSETQ. Trimming pared 7 bases from V and 5 bases from J, leaving 22 bases between. Here the CDR3 DNA reads TGCGCCAGCTCCGTCGGTGGGTCAGGGGTCCACGAGCAGTACTTC. Its translation: CASSVGGSGVHEQYF. The full variable domain, rest sourced from reference TRBV5-1 and TRBJ2-7, is KAGVTQTPRYLIKTRGQQVTLSCSPISGHRSVSWYQQTPGQGLQFLFEYFSETQRNKGNFPGRFSGRQFSNSRSEMNVSTLELGDSALYLCASSVGGSGVHEQYFGPGTRLTVT.

The chain employs TRBV5-1 and TRBJ1-6; 7 bases line up with TRBD1. CDR3 length equals 16 residues. J lost 8 bases, V lost 1 base, and 9 bases had no gene match. Germline lookup yields CDR1 SGHRS and CDR2 YFSETQ. CDR3 region: CASSLRPYRGDSPLHF. Written as DNA, the CDR3 is TGCGCCAGCAGCTTGCGCCCTTACAGGGGTGATTCACCCCTCCACTTT.

The chain joins TRBV7-9 to TRBJ2-7, with 10 bases matching TRBD2. The trim removed 8 bases at V and 2 bases at J, leaving 9 bases unmatched. Germline CDR1 reads SEHNR; CDR2 reads FQNEAQ (reference sequence). The CDR3 runs to 15 residues. The CDR3 loop is CASGPLAGVAYEQYF. The CDR3 DNA sequence: TGTGCCAGCGGACCCCTAGCGGGAGTAGCCTACGAGCAGTACTTC.

The rearrangement links TRBV5-1 to TRBJ1-5; maybe TRBD1 (6 bases). The V gene's germline CDR1 is SGHRS and CDR2 YFSETQ. Trimming shortened V by 4 bases and J by 4 bases, and 18 bases separated the two germline ends. The CDR3 sequence is 16 residues long. CDR3 sequence reads: CASSPESGQPNQPQHF. CDR3 nucleotides: TGCGCCAGCAGCCCGGAATCCGGACAGCCAAATCAGCCCCAGCATTTT.

This clone was observed once. The chain employs TRBV21-1 and TRBJ2-2; no check of the table's D call, TRBD1, against the DNA was made. TRBV21-1 is classified as a pseudogene. This CDR3 spans 14 amino acids. The CDR3 DNA reads as TGTGCCAGCACCCAGGTAGGGAACACCGGGGAGCTGTTTTTT. Translated: CASTQVGNTGELFF.

The chain recombines TRBV13 with TRBJ2-7; D not resolved. V was pared by 0 bases and J by 0 bases, with 9 bases between. CDR3 length: 15 residues. Germline CDR1 PRHDT, CDR2 FYEKMQ (reference sequence). The DNA for the CDR3 is TGTGCCAGCAGCTTAGGGCAGGCGCTCTCCTACGAGCAGTACTTC. It encodes CASSLGQALSYEQYF.

The V call is TRBV11-3, the J call TRBJ2-2; no reliable D call. V gave up 4 bases and J gave up 5 bases, with 2 bases separating them. The V gene's germline CDR1 is SGHNT and CDR2 YENEEA. CDR3 length equals 11 residues. The CDR3 loop is CASSSTGELFF. The CDR3 region has the DNA TGTGCCAGCAGCTCAACCGGGGAGCTGTTTTTT.

This chain joins TRBV20-1 and TRBJ2-7, with D unclear. Germline V gives CDR1 DFQATT, CDR2 SNEGSKA (reference sequence). The CDR3 is made up of 11 amino acids. Trimming removed 3 bases at V and 3 bases at J, with 6 bases between. Here the CDR3 reads CSASQFYEQYF. The CDR3 DNA follows: TGCAGTGCTAGTCAGTTCTACGAGCAGTACTTC.